Below are 25 T cell receptor beta chains sequenced from a single sample in a study of blood T cell repertoires in COVID-19. Sequencing was performed with immunoSEQ multiplex PCR; in TCRdb, only in-frame clones are kept and a portion is missing. In the table there are a few hundred thousand clones, roughly 84% of which are singletons. Sequencing was carried out using peripheral blood. The receptors here all came from a person aged 65 to 85 with COVID-19, enrolled during active disease.

The CDR3 DNA is TGTGCCAGCAGCGGAGGGCGTGGGGTTGGGGGCCACAATGAGCAGTTCTTC. This translates into CASSGGRGVGGHNEQFF. The chain is built from TRBV9 and TRBJ2-1, with a tentative D call TRBD1 (6 bases). The germline V gene encodes CDR1 SGDLS and CDR2 YYNGEE. Deletions cut 3 bases from V and 5 bases from J, with 21 bases between. There are 17 residues in the CDR3.

The V and J genes are TRBV6-5 and TRBJ2-3; 8 nucleotides match TRBD1. This CDR3 has 16 amino acids. Germline V lookup: CDR1 MNHEY, CDR2 SVGAGI. The junction had 10 bases not matched to a gene; V was cut back by 4 bases and J by 4 bases. In DNA form, the CDR3 reads TGTGCCAGCAGTTCGTTACGACAGGGGCCCTCAGATACGCAGTATTTT. It yields the protein CASSSLRQGPSDTQYF.

The rearrangement uses TRBV7-9 and TRBJ2-5; 7 nucleotides line up with TRBD1. Germline V CDR1 and CDR2: SEHNR, FQNEAQ (reference sequence). V dropped 5 bases and J dropped 3; count of bases not matched to a gene: 9. The CDR3 totals 15 residues. The CDR3 DNA sequence: TGTGCCAGCAGCAAGAGACAGGGAACAAAAGAGACCCAGTACTTC. Residues: CASSKRQGTKETQYF.

The chain employs TRBV7-2 and TRBJ2-7; 9 bases fit TRBD1. V trimming: 5 bases; J trimming: 0 bases; junction bases outside the gene matches: 5. From germline, CDR1 is SGHTA and CDR2 FQGNSA. The CDR3 consists of 15 residues. The CDR3 DNA reads as TGTGCCAGCAGCCGGACGGGACAGGGCTCCTACGAGCAGTACTTC. Translated, it gives CASSRTGQGSYEQYF.

V gene TRBV18 combines with J gene TRBJ2-6; TRBD2 matches 7 bases. Trimming took 6 bases from V and 5 from J; bases not matched to a gene: 7. CDR3 size: 15 residues. CDR1 is KGHSH and CDR2 is LQKENI in the germline V gene. DNA of the CDR3: TGTGCCAGCTCGCTCGGGGGGTGGAGGGCCAACGTCCTGACTTTC. Protein sequence: CASSLGGWRANVLTF.

This clone was picked up a small number of times. The DNA of the CDR3 is TGCGCCAGCAGCAGCCGGGACGGGACTCTTCCGTTCTTC. Encoded protein: CASSSRDGTLPFF. V gene TRBV4-3 combines with J gene TRBJ2-1; D may be TRBD2 (6 bases). Trimming removed 5 bases at V and 15 bases at J, with 20 bases between. CDR1 LGHNA and CDR2 YSLEER come from the germline V gene. The CDR3 runs to 13 residues.

The chain is built from TRBV7-9 and TRBJ1-2; D gene unclear. Germline V gene sequence: CDR1 SEHNR, CDR2 FQNEAQ (reference sequence). V lost 2 bases to trimming and J lost 6 bases, with 10 bases between them. The length of the CDR3 is 13 residues. The DNA for the CDR3 is TGTGCCAGCAGCTTATTAACAGAAAATGGCTACACCTTC. As protein: CASSLLTENGYTF.

Here the CDR3 DNA reads TGTGCCAGCACCGGGACTAGCGGCAATGAGCAGTTCTTC. Translated, it gives CASTGTSGNEQFF. This chain uses TRBV6-5 with TRBJ2-1; 11 nucleotides align to TRBD2. Trimming took 7 bases from V and 6 from J; bases not matched to a gene: 2. The CDR3 covers 13 residues. Germline V CDR1 and CDR2: MNHEY, SVGAGI.

This clone was found a few times. CDR3 sequence (DNA): TGTGCCAGCAGCCAATTCAGGGCCTCGAGCTCTGGAAACACCATATATTTT. Amino acid sequence: CASSQFRASSSGNTIYF. This chain connects TRBV3-1 (or the pseudogene TRBV3-2) to TRBJ1-3; D might be TRBD1 (5 bases). V dropped 2 bases and J dropped 0 bases, with 14 bases sitting between them. This CDR3 comprises 17 residues. Germline V gives CDR1 LGHDT, CDR2 YNNKEL (reference sequence).

The V call is TRBV3-1 (or the pseudogene TRBV3-2), the J call TRBJ2-5; TRBD2 agrees at 8 bases. Germline-derived CDR1 and CDR2 are LGHDT and YNNKEL (reference sequence). This CDR3 is 17 amino acids long. V lost 2 bases to trimming and J lost 5 bases; unmatched junction nucleotides: 13. The CDR3 region has the DNA TGTGCCAGCAGCCAATATCGTATCGGGAGGGGTTCTGAGACCCAGTACTTC. Amino acids: CASSQYRIGRGSETQYF.

J is TRBJ2-2 and V is TRBV4-2, with TRBD2 matching 8 bases. The CDR3 has 17 residues. The germline V gene encodes CDR1 LGHNA and CDR2 YNFKEQ. J was trimmed by 3 bases and V by 4 bases; bases with no gene match: 10. DNA of the CDR3: TGTGCCAGCAGCCCAGAGGGAAAGCGGGGGCACACCGGGGAGCTGTTTTTT. This gives the protein CASSPEGKRGHTGELFF.

The chain employs TRBV29-1 and TRBJ2-1; D possibly corresponds to TRBD1 (6 bases). The V and J ends lost 5 bases and 9 bases respectively, with 20 bases between them. This CDR3 spans 14 amino acids. CDR1 SQVTM and CDR2 ANQGSEA come from the germline V gene. This CDR3 is CSVLHRDKGGEQFF. CDR3 DNA: TGCAGCGTTCTACACCGGGACAAAGGGGGTGAGCAGTTCTTC.

The chain combines TRBV5-5 with TRBJ2-5; tentatively, D is TRBD1 (5 bases). Germline lookup yields CDR1 SGHKS and CDR2 YYEKEE (reference sequence). The ends were cut back, 3 bases at V and 3 bases at J, with 15 bases in the middle. The length of the CDR3 is 15 residues. Here the CDR3 DNA reads TGTGCCAGCAGCTGGATGGGGCAGGATGAAGAGACCCAGTACTTC. This translates into CASSWMGQDEETQYF. Complete variable domain (other parts from reference TRBV5-5 and TRBJ2-5): DAGVTQSPTHLIKTRGQQVTLRCSPISGHKSVSWYQQVLGQGPQFIFQYYEKEERGRGNFPDRFSARQFPNYSSELNVNALLLGDSALYLCASSWMGQDEETQYFGPGTRLLVL.

The V gene is TRBV5-1, the J gene TRBJ2-3; 7 bases map to TRBD2. The CDR3 runs to 12 residues. Trimming at V came to 0 bases and at J to 9 bases, leaving 1 base not matched to a gene. CDR1 and CDR2 from the germline V gene are SGHRS and YFSETQ. The CDR3 here is CASSLAGGTQYF. CDR3 in DNA: TGCGCCAGCAGCTTGGCGGGAGGAACGCAGTATTTT.

The J gene is TRBJ2-3, the V gene TRBV7-3; 15 bases align to TRBD2. The CDR3 spans 17 residues. V trimming: 4 bases; J trimming: 6 bases; junction bases outside the gene matches: 8. Germline CDR1 and CDR2: SGHTA and FQGTGA. This CDR3 is CASSSRTSGGARDTQYF. The CDR3 DNA follows: TGTGCCAGCAGCTCTAGGACTAGCGGGGGGGCCCGGGATACGCAGTATTTT.

CDR3 in amino acids: CASSFGLAGDLWSYNEQFF. DNA for the CDR3: TGCGCCAGCAGCTTCGGACTAGCGGGAGACTTGTGGTCCTACAATGAGCAGTTCTTC. V and J are TRBV5-1 and TRBJ2-1, with TRBD2 identical over 13 bases. V was clipped by 2 bases and J by 1 base; unmatched bases: 9. Germline assignment: CDR1 SGHRS and CDR2 YFSETQ. The CDR3 is 19 residues long.

The chain combines TRBV6-5 with TRBJ1-5; D gene ambiguous. The CDR3 length is 15 residues. The V gene lost 5 bases and the J gene lost 7 bases, with 18 bases spanning the gap. In germline, CDR1 is MNHEY, CDR2 SVGAGI. CDR3 sequence: CASSKLGSQRQPQHF. The DNA for the CDR3 is TGTGCCAGCAGTAAGCTGGGGAGTCAGAGACAGCCCCAGCATTTT.

This chain links TRBV6-6 with TRBJ2-3; 8 bases agree with TRBD1. The ends lost 5 bases at V and 0 bases at J; junction bases unmatched: 4. The CDR3 runs 15 residues. CDR1 and CDR2 from the germline V gene are MNHNY and SVGAGI (reference sequence). The CDR3 here is CASSPTGDSTDTQYF. In nucleotides, the CDR3 is TGTGCCAGCAGTCCGACAGGGGACAGCACAGATACGCAGTATTTT.

The chain couples TRBV7-2 to TRBJ2-3, with 14 bases identical to TRBD2. CDR1 SGHTA and CDR2 FQGNSA come from the germline V gene. The CDR3 loop spans 17 amino acids. Trimming cost V 3 bases and J 6 bases; bases outside gene matches: 8. CDR3 protein: CASSLGLAGAGVDTQYF. CDR3 in DNA: TGTGCCAGCAGCTTGGGACTAGCGGGGGCGGGGGTCGATACGCAGTATTTT.

The V call is TRBV9, the J call TRBJ1-2; D gene uncertain. V was cut by 0 bases and J by 4 bases, with 10 bases left in between. The CDR3 is 14 residues long. CDR1 and CDR2 (germline): SGDLS, YYNGEE. The DNA of the CDR3 is TGTGCCAGCAGCGTAGGGAACAGACCCTATGGCTACACCTTC. This translates into CASSVGNRPYGYTF.

The chain carries TRBV30 and TRBJ2-5; D not certain. This CDR3 comprises 12 residues. The germline V gene has CDR1 GTSNPN and CDR2 SVGIG (reference sequence). The V end was cut by 0 bases, the J end by 5 bases, with 7 bases between. The chain's CDR3 is CAWSVVRETQYF. For the CDR3, the DNA is TGTGCCTGGAGTGTAGTGAGGGAGACCCAGTACTTC.

The genes are TRBV5-6 and TRBJ2-1, with 9 bases that match TRBD1. The CDR3 is made up of 13 amino acids. Germline loops: CDR1 SGHDT, CDR2 YYEEEE. J gave up 5 bases and V 3 bases, and 0 bases lay outside the gene matches. The CDR3 nucleotides are TGTGCCAGCAGCTGGACAGGGGACAATGAGCAGTTCTTC. It encodes CASSWTGDNEQFF.

CDR3 residues: CASSQDKAGGQYF. Written as DNA, the CDR3 is TGTGCCAGCAGCCAAGATAAAGCGGGCGGGCAGTATTTT. V and J are TRBV4-2 and TRBJ2-3, with D possibly TRBD2 on 6 matching bases. The CDR3 contains 13 residues. Germline lookup yields CDR1 LGHNA and CDR2 YNFKEQ. V lost 0 bases to trimming and J lost 11 bases, with 12 bases between them.

The rearrangement uses TRBV5-4 and TRBJ2-2; 14 bases are a match to TRBD2. Germline V gene data show CDR1 as SGHNT and CDR2 as YYREEE (reference sequence). There are 19 residues in the CDR3. The J segment lost 4 bases and the V segment lost 4 bases, leaving 12 bases of the junction unmatched. Here the CDR3 reads CASSGGLAGGYGGTGELFF. The CDR3 coding sequence is TGTGCCAGCAGCGGCGGACTAGCGGGGGGATACGGGGGCACCGGGGAGCTGTTTTTT.

The V call is TRBV28, the J call TRBJ2-7, with 8 bases identical to TRBD1. There are 14 residues in the CDR3. V was clipped by 8 bases and J by 2 bases; unmatched bases: 8. The germline gives CDR1 MDHEN, CDR2 SYDVKM. The CDR3 region has the DNA TGTGCCAGCTGGCCCGGGACAGGTACCTACGAGCAGTACTTC. Translated, it gives CASWPGTGTYEQYF.